Below, 21 T cell receptor beta chains from the same sample are listed, as sequenced in a study of tumor-infiltrating lymphocytes in primary liver carcinoma. In addition to blood RNA drawn from unsorted whole blood, germline DNA was extracted. With a constant-region primer, TCR beta cDNA was made from 450 to 500 ng of total RNA. Slightly modified ARM-PCR served as the procedure for the TCR beta libraries. These libraries came from three rounds of nested multiplex PCR. For around 10 cycles apiece, the opening two PCR rounds ran with TRBV1-TRBV30 forward primers and a C-beta reverse primer. Using its own MiXCR run on the multiplex PCR reads, TCRdb lists one record per CDR3 protein. The profile shows 300,000 to 350,000 distinct CDR3 sequences, around three fifths of them singletons. The sample consisted of peripheral blood. The receptor set was obtained from a man aged 35 to 55 with primary liver carcinoma and hepatitis B virus infection.

On this clonotype itself: This CDR3 is missing its conserved last phenylalanine or tryptophan, likely due to a read error. The chain combines TRBV11-2 with TRBJ2-7; D gene ambiguous. From germline, CDR1 is SGHAT and CDR2 FQNNGV. CDR3 length: 13 amino acids. This CDR3 reads CASRPLSSYKQYY. CDR3 DNA sequence: TGTGCCAGCAGACCCCTTAGCTCCTACAAGCAGTACTAC.

This clonotype was recorded at least ten times. V is TRBV6-5 and J is TRBJ1-2; a possible D gene is TRBD1 (5 bases). Germline CDR1 is MNHEY and CDR2 is SVGAGI. The V gene lost 0 bases and the J gene lost 0 bases, with 11 bases spanning the gap. This CDR3 has 16 residues. The CDR3 reads CASSYSGAGANYGYTF. The CDR3 DNA reads TGTGCCAGCAGTTACTCAGGGGCAGGAGCTAACTATGGCTACACCTTC.

The chain recombines TRBV14 with TRBJ2-1; 8 bases align to TRBD2. V gave up 1 base and J gave up 2 bases; unmatched junction bases: 4. The CDR3 consists of 16 residues. Germline CDR1 is SGHDN and CDR2 is FVKESK. CDR3 coding DNA: TGTGCCAGCAGCCAAGGTAGCGGGAAAACCTACAATGAGCAGTTCTTC. Protein: CASSQGSGKTYNEQFF.

Of note for this clonotype: This clone may be a read error of a much larger clone one base away. V is TRBV28 and J is TRBJ2-7; maybe TRBD2 (5 bases). Germline-derived CDR1 and CDR2 are MDHEN and SYDVKM. The CDR3 loop spans 13 amino acids. CDR3 amino acids: CVSTRGGPYEQYF. As DNA, the CDR3 is TGTGTCAGCACACGTGGCGGGCCCTACGAGCAGTACTTC.

Worth noting for this clonotype: This could be a read error, since a much larger clone is one nucleotide away. The chain uses TRBV5-4 and TRBJ2-3, with D hard to call. From germline, CDR1 is SGHNT and CDR2 YYREEE (reference sequence). The CDR3 contains 14 residues. CDR3 amino acids: CTSSLTPSTDTQYF. CDR3 nucleotide sequence: TGTACCAGCAGTTTGACCCCTAGCACAGATACGCAGTATTTT.

The table lists this clonotype with a few counts. A much more abundant neighbour one base away suggests this may be a read error. The chain has TRBV29-1 and TRBJ1-4; unclear D gene. Germline V CDR1 and CDR2: SQVTM, ANQGSEA. The CDR3 covers 12 residues. The CDR3 bases are TGCAGCGTTGGAGCAGCAAATGGAAAACTGTTTTTT. This gives the protein CSVGAANGKLFF.

Comment on this clonotype: The junction differs from germline at one of its ends, possibly a read error. The rearrangement uses TRBV30 and TRBJ2-5; 7 bases are shared with TRBD1. CDR1 and CDR2 from the germline V gene are GTSNPN and SVGIG (reference sequence). This CDR3 region has 16 residues. CDR3 nucleotides: TGTGTCTGGAGTTTTAAAACCAAGGGGGCTGAAGAGACCCAGTACTTC. Translated, it gives CVWSFKTKGAEETQYF.

This chain uses TRBV20-1 with TRBJ2-7; 12 bases align to TRBD2. Germline loops: CDR1 DFQATT, CDR2 SNEGSKA (reference sequence). V shed 5 bases, J shed 3 bases, and the junction held 14 bases outside the gene matches. The CDR3 length is 17 residues. Written as DNA, the CDR3 is TGCAGTGCTGACGCCGGGGCTAGCGGGAGGGCTTTCTACGAGCAGTACTTC. Its translation is CSADAGASGRAFYEQYF.

The sample holds a few counts of this clonotype. This chain connects TRBV4-2 to TRBJ1-2; a weak D match, TRBD1 (5 bases). This CDR3 has 16 residues. Germline V lookup: CDR1 LGHNA, CDR2 YNFKEQ. V gave up 0 bases and J gave up 4 bases, with 15 bases separating them. Written as DNA, the CDR3 is TGTGCCAGCAGCCAAGAGTGGGGGTCCTCAGCCTATGGCTACACCTTC. Translation: CASSQEWGSSAYGYTF.

The CDR3 nucleotides are TGTGCCAGCAGCTTAGAGTTCCTAGCGAAAATGAATGAGCAGTTCTTC. It encodes CASSLEFLAKMNEQFF. The chain couples TRBV11-2 to TRBJ2-1, with a weak D call TRBD2 (6 bases). The V gene lost 0 bases and the J gene lost 7 bases, with 16 bases spanning the gap. CDR3 length equals 16 residues. Germline CDR1 reads SGHAT; CDR2 reads FQNNGV.

As for this clonotype: A much more abundant neighbour one base away suggests this may be a read error. V is TRBV28 and J is TRBJ1-2; D call uncertain. V gave up 4 bases and J gave up 5 bases, with 8 bases separating them. Germline assignment: CDR1 MDHEN and CDR2 SYDVKM. The CDR3 runs 12 residues. This chain's CDR3 is CASSYTYYGYTF. CDR3 DNA: TGTGCCAGCAGTTACACTTATTATGGCTACACCTTC.

Turning to this clonotype: The junction shows a germline mismatch at one end, possibly a read error. CDR3 nucleotide sequence: TGTGCCAACAGCTTAGAGGCTAGCGGGAACACCGGGGACCTGTTTTTT. It encodes CANSLEASGNTGDLFF. The rearrangement joins TRBV11-2 to TRBJ2-2, with 9 bases identical to TRBD2. Germline V gene lookup returns CDR1 SGHAT and CDR2 FQNNGV. This CDR3 contains 16 residues.

Regarding this clonotype: The conserved final phenylalanine or tryptophan is absent from the CDR3, which likely points to a read error. The J gene is TRBJ2-2, the V gene TRBV6-5; no clear D gene. The germline V gene encodes CDR1 MNHEY and CDR2 SVGAGI. The CDR3 loop spans 16 amino acids. V lost 2 bases and J lost 0, with 10 bases in between. The DNA for the CDR3 is TGTGCCAGCAGTTACCGACGGTTCGCGAACACCGGGGAGCTGTTTTAT. Amino acids: CASSYRRFANTGELFY.

This clonotype has ten or more counts. J is TRBJ2-1 and V is TRBV6-2 or TRBV6-3; 9 bases line up with TRBD2. The trim removed 4 bases at V and 15 bases at J, leaving 10 bases unmatched. The CDR3 is 13 amino acids. Germline V gene sequence: CDR1 MNHEY, CDR2 SVGEGT. CDR3 coding DNA: TGTGCCAGCAGTTCCATAGCGGGAGCCCTGGGGTTCTTC. Its protein is CASSSIAGALGFF.

Comment on this clonotype: A much larger clone sits a single nucleotide away, making a read error possible. V is TRBV6-6 and J is TRBJ1-2, with 8 bases fitting TRBD1. This CDR3 is built from 12 residues. Germline values: CDR1 MNHNY, CDR2 SVGAGI (reference sequence). This chain's CDR3 is CASSTGGFGYAF. The DNA for the CDR3 is TGTGCCAGCAGTACAGGGGGATTTGGCTACGCCTTC.

This clonotype was found a few times. CDR3 sequence reads: CASSRTSGEETQYF. CDR3 coding DNA: TGTGCCAGCAGCCGGACTAGCGGGGAAGAGACCCAGTACTTC. The gene calls are TRBV6-1 and TRBJ2-5; TRBD2 aligns across 12 bases. This CDR3 has 14 residues. With 6 bases clipped from V and 3 bases from J, the junction kept 2 bases outside the gene matches. The germline gives CDR1 MNHNS, CDR2 SASEGT.

To note about this clonotype: This may come from a read error, since a much larger clone is one base off. For the CDR3, the DNA is TGTGCCATCAGACTGACAGGAATTAGCAATCAGCCCCAGCATTTT. It translates to CAIRLTGISNQPQHF. The chain couples TRBV6-6 to TRBJ1-5, with D possibly being TRBD1 (6 bases). The CDR3 has 15 residues. Trimming cost V 10 bases and J 0 bases, with 16 bases left between them. The germline gives CDR1 MNHNY, CDR2 SVGAGI (reference sequence).

A remark on this clonotype: Possible read error: a much larger clone is one base away. The rearrangement links TRBV10-2 to TRBJ2-7; D remains unclear. Germline lookup yields CDR1 WSHSY and CDR2 SAAADI. CDR3 length: 13 amino acids. Here the CDR3 DNA reads TGCGCCAGCGGTGACGGCAACCTACGGCAGCAGTACTTC. Protein sequence: CASGDGNLRQQYF.

This clonotype was detected many times. The chain employs TRBV12-3 or TRBV12-4 and TRBJ1-2, with 8 bases matching TRBD1. This CDR3 is built from 15 residues. The ends lost 4 bases at V and 8 bases at J; junction bases unmatched: 12. Here the CDR3 reads CASSSTGGGVEGYTF. The CDR3 DNA reads as TGTGCCAGCAGTTCCACAGGGGGAGGAGTGGAAGGCTACACCTTC.

Comments on this clonotype: This sequence may be a read error, since a much larger clone differs from it by one base. V is TRBV4-3 and J is TRBJ2-7; 10 bases are a match to TRBD2. CDR3 size: 17 residues. After removal of 1 base from V and 4 bases from J, the junction contained 10 bases not matched to a gene. From germline, CDR1 is LGHNA and CDR2 YSLEER. The CDR3: CASSQGSGRSLGYEQYF. The CDR3 DNA sequence: TGCGCCAGCAGCCAAGGTAGCGGGAGGAGTCTTGGGTACGAGCAGTACTTC.

This clonotype was recorded many times. The V and J genes are TRBV6-6 and TRBJ2-5; 10 bases line up with TRBD1. Germline V lookup: CDR1 MNHNY, CDR2 SVGAGI (reference sequence). V lost 3 bases to trimming and J lost 3 bases; unmatched junction nucleotides: 1. The CDR3 spans 14 residues. The CDR3 coding sequence is TGTGCCAGCAGTTATGGGACAGGGGAAGAGACCCAGTACTTC. Its protein product is CASSYGTGEETQYF.